The 9 T cell receptor beta chains given below trace back to one sample, sequenced in a study of cytomegalovirus exposure and HLA in healthy donors (dated by TCRdb to 2016 to 2017). Libraries were built with the immunoSEQ multiplex PCR assay. For the multiplex PCR, a mixture combining 60 forward primers for TCR Vbeta segments and 13 reverse primers for TCR Jbeta segments was used. Drawn from immuneACCESS, this table holds only the in-frame rearrangements with V and J called that TCRdb kept. Clones are partly lost; checked studies trace under half to an unresolved V gene and leave the rest unexplained. The table held for this sample gives approximately 120,000 clones. The biggest ten clones account for roughly 1% of the sample. Sequencing was performed on PBMCs. The receptors derive from a man aged 18 to 35 in good health and CMV-seronegative.

The chain uses TRBV28 and TRBJ1-4; TRBD1 matches at 7 bases. This CDR3 comprises 15 residues. Germline V gives CDR1 MDHEN, CDR2 SYDVKM. V shed 5 bases, J shed 4 bases, and the junction held 7 bases outside the gene matches. CDR3 loop: CASSGPGQFNEKLFF. CDR3 sequence (DNA): TGTGCCAGCAGTGGACCGGGACAGTTTAATGAAAAACTGTTTTTT.

V gene TRBV28 combines with J gene TRBJ1-3; D might be TRBD1 (5 bases). The V gene's germline CDR1 is MDHEN and CDR2 SYDVKM. The V gene lost 7 bases and the J gene lost 3 bases, with 13 bases spanning the gap. The CDR3 is 14 amino acids. The CDR3 DNA reads as TGTGCCAGCACCATATGGGGGGTTGGAAACACCATATATTTT. Amino acid sequence: CASTIWGVGNTIYF.

The chain couples TRBV29-1 to TRBJ2-1; D perhaps matches TRBD2 (6 bases). The CDR3 has 16 residues. Trimming took 5 bases from V and 7 from J, leaving 24 bases between them. Germline CDR1 is SQVTM and CDR2 is ANQGSEA. The DNA for the CDR3 is TGCAGCGTTTCGGACTCCAGGACGACTAGAAAGAATGAGCAGTTCTTC. Its protein product is CSVSDSRTTRKNEQFF.

The chain uses TRBV15 and TRBJ2-1, with a weak D call TRBD1 (6 bases). CDR1 and CDR2 (germline): LNHNV, YYDKDF (reference sequence). The CDR3 is made up of 16 amino acids. V dropped 0 bases and J dropped 8 bases, with 17 bases sitting between them. CDR3 residues: CATSRDVMGAADEQFF. The CDR3 nucleotides read TGTGCCACCAGCAGAGATGTCATGGGGGCGGCGGATGAGCAGTTCTTC.

This chain uses TRBV6-6 with TRBJ2-1; 10 bases agree with TRBD2. CDR3 length: 12 residues. The germline CDR1 and CDR2 sequences are MNHNY and SVGAGI (reference sequence). The V segment lost 2 bases and the J segment 15 bases; nucleotides outside the gene matches: 4. The CDR3 DNA reads as TGTGCCAGCAGTTACGTAGCGGGAGGTCCGTTCTTC. It codes for CASSYVAGGPFF.

The chain uses TRBV2 and TRBJ2-5; perhaps TRBD2 as D (5 bases). Germline lookup yields CDR1 SNHLY and CDR2 FYNNEI. The CDR3 totals 13 residues. Deletions cut 3 bases from V and 7 bases from J, with 12 bases between. The CDR3 DNA is TGTGCCAGCAGTGACCGGGGTCTAGGGACCCAGTACTTC. Its translation is CASSDRGLGTQYF.

This chain links TRBV6-1 with TRBJ1-1, with D maybe TRBD1 (5 bases). V shed 1 base and J shed 10 bases, with 10 bases lying between them. Germline values: CDR1 MNHNS, CDR2 SASEGT. The CDR3 is 12 residues long. DNA of the CDR3: TGTGCCAGCAGTGAAGATGGCAGGGTAGCTTTCTTT. Its protein is CASSEDGRVAFF.

Here the CDR3 reads CASRRMTGVASVYTF. The CDR3 nucleotides are TGTGCCAGCAGACGTATGACAGGAGTTGCCTCCGTCTACACCTTC. This chain uses TRBV27 with TRBJ1-2, with D tentatively TRBD1 (6 bases). This CDR3 spans 15 amino acids. The germline CDR1 and CDR2 sequences are MNHEY and SMNVEV (reference sequence). V shed 6 bases and J shed 10 bases, with 24 bases lying between them.

V is TRBV19 and J is TRBJ2-1; possibly TRBD2 for D (6 bases). The CDR3 is 19 residues long. Trimming took 3 bases from V and 3 from J, leaving 24 bases between them. From germline, CDR1 is LNHDA and CDR2 SQIVND (reference sequence). DNA for the CDR3: TGTGCCAGTAGTATGAACTCGGGTTTTGGAGTGGGAGGCTACAATGAGCAGTTCTTC. The encoded protein is CASSMNSGFGVGGYNEQFF. The full variable domain, its missing parts supplied by reference TRBV19 and TRBJ2-1, is DGGITQSPKYLFRKEGQNVTLSCEQNLNHDAMYWYRQDPGQGLRLIYYSQIVNDFQKGDIAEGYSVSREKKESFPLTVTSAQKNPTAFYLCASSMNSGFGVGGYNEQFFGPGTRLTVL.